Shown below are 12 T cell receptor beta chains from a single sample sequenced in a study of identifying expanded T cells in peripheral blood. Profiled with immunoSEQ multiplex PCR; TCRdb holds only in-frame clones, not every one. Of over 85,000 clones listed, about 85% are singletons. Sequencing used blood. The receptors originated from a person aged 18 to 75 in good health.

The rearrangement uses TRBV11-2 and TRBJ2-1; 11 nucleotides line up with TRBD2. The V gene's germline CDR1 is SGHAT and CDR2 FQNNGV. V dropped 4 bases and J dropped 14; count of bases not matched to a gene: 10. The CDR3 consists of 14 residues. The CDR3 here is CASSSTSGEGVKFF. For the CDR3, the DNA is TGTGCCAGCAGCTCGACTAGCGGGGAAGGAGTTAAGTTCTTC.

This rearrangement joins TRBV5-1 to TRBJ2-3, with 9 bases identical to TRBD1. J was trimmed by 1 base and V by 2 bases; bases with no gene match: 2. The CDR3 is 15 residues long. Germline V gives CDR1 SGHRS, CDR2 YFSETQ. The CDR3 DNA reads TGCGCCAGCAGCTTTGGGGACAGGGGCACAGATACGCAGTATTTT. It translates to CASSFGDRGTDTQYF.

The chain couples TRBV5-8 to TRBJ1-2; D may be TRBD1 (5 bases). Germline lookup yields CDR1 SGHTS and CDR2 YDEGEE. The CDR3 is 15 residues long. V was trimmed by 1 base and J by 0 bases, leaving 10 bases between them. CDR3 in amino acids: CASSLWQGANYGYTF. The CDR3 DNA reads TGTGCCAGCAGCTTGTGGCAGGGAGCTAACTATGGCTACACCTTC.

This chain links TRBV7-6 with TRBJ2-3, with D unresolved. The CDR3 runs 12 residues. Germline CDR1 is SGHVS and CDR2 is FNYEAQ. V lost 5 bases, J lost 2 bases, and 5 bases lay in between. The CDR3 reads CASSEYTDTQYF. The CDR3, as DNA: TGTGCCAGCAGCGAGTACACAGATACGCAGTATTTT. Looking up the rest from reference TRBV7-6 and TRBJ2-3 gives the full variable domain: GAGVSQSPRYKVTKRGQDVALRCDPISGHVSLYWYRQALGQGPEFLTYFNYEAQQDKSGLPNDRFSAERPEGSISTLTIQRTEQRDSAMYRCASSEYTDTQYFGPGTRLTVL.

Within the sample, this clone is medium-sized (0.01 to 0.1%). The genes are TRBV6-5 and TRBJ1-1; weak D call: TRBD1 (6 bases). Germline V lookup: CDR1 MNHEY, CDR2 SVGAGI. There are 11 residues in the CDR3. The ends were cut back, 6 bases at V and 7 bases at J, with 9 bases in the middle. The chain's CDR3 is CASRQDSEAFF. CDR3 nucleotides: TGTGCCAGCAGACAGGACAGTGAAGCTTTCTTT.

The chain links TRBV6-6 to TRBJ2-3, with D possibly being TRBD2 (5 bases). The CDR3 sequence is 13 residues long. Germline V gene data show CDR1 as MNHNY and CDR2 as SVGAGI (reference sequence). The V end was cut by 8 bases, the J end by 6 bases, with 15 bases between. In nucleotides, the CDR3 is TGTGCCAGCGTACCCCCGGGATCCGATACGCAGTATTTT. Protein sequence: CASVPPGSDTQYF.

This chain joins TRBV4-3 and TRBJ2-5; weak D call: TRBD1 (6 bases). V lost 4 bases and J lost 1, with 13 bases in between. CDR3 length: 15 amino acids. CDR1 LGHNA and CDR2 YSLEER come from the germline V gene. The CDR3 bases are TGCGCCAGCAGCCGATCGTGGGACACCCAAGAGACCCAGTACTTC. Its translation: CASSRSWDTQETQYF.

The gene calls are TRBV7-2 and TRBJ2-2, with D hard to call. Germline values: CDR1 SGHTA, CDR2 FQGNSA. The CDR3 sequence is 13 residues long. V lost 6 bases and J lost 2, with 7 bases in between. CDR3 region: CASRRTNTGELFF. The CDR3 DNA reads as TGTGCCAGCAGACGGACCAACACCGGGGAGCTGTTTTTT.

The J gene is TRBJ1-5, the V gene TRBV2; 7 nucleotides agree with TRBD1. This CDR3 region has 15 residues. Trimming cost V 1 base and J 6 bases; bases outside gene matches: 6. Germline V gene data show CDR1 as SNHLY and CDR2 as FYNNEI. The CDR3 reads CASSEGQGGRQPQHF. The CDR3 nucleotides are TGTGCCAGCAGTGAAGGACAGGGAGGCCGTCAGCCCCAGCATTTT.

This chain links TRBV7-2 with TRBJ1-5, with unresolved D. Deletions cut 4 bases from V and 5 bases from J, with 12 bases between. The CDR3 contains 14 residues. Per germline, CDR1 SGHTA and CDR2 FQGNSA. CDR3 amino acids: CASSWELNYQPQHF. Written as DNA, the CDR3 is TGTGCCAGCAGCTGGGAATTGAATTATCAGCCCCAGCATTTT.

This clone was recorded a few times. This chain uses TRBV7-6 with TRBJ1-6; possible D gene TRBD1, 5 bases. The CDR3 is made up of 15 amino acids. CDR1 and CDR2 from the germline V gene are SGHVS and FNYEAQ. V was shortened by 1 base and J by 8 bases, with 12 bases between the two germline ends. The CDR3 region is CASSLGQGGHSPLHF. CDR3 nucleotide sequence: TGTGCCAGCAGCTTAGGGCAGGGAGGGCATTCACCCCTCCACTTT.

V usage is TRBV6-1 and J usage is TRBJ1-1, with 11 positions matching TRBD1. Germline assignment: CDR1 MNHNS and CDR2 SASEGT. After removal of 8 bases from V and 6 bases from J, the junction contained 5 bases not matched to a gene. The CDR3 contains 13 residues. The chain's CDR3 is CASGGQGVSEAFF. The CDR3, as DNA: TGTGCCAGCGGGGGACAGGGGGTTTCTGAAGCTTTCTTT.